This is a list of T cell receptor beta chains from one sample in a study of blood T cell repertoires in COVID-19. Using immunoSEQ multiplex PCR, the repertoire was profiled, and TCRdb retains in-frame clones only, with some absent. The sample lists about 190,000 clones, 75% to 90% occurring once. Sequencing was carried out using peripheral blood. These receptors were collected from a man between 70 and 80 years old with active or convalescent COVID-19. Both conserved end residues are trimmed from each CDR3. The D gene is left open where the match is weak.

V	J	length	D	CDR3
TRBV14	TRBJ2-7	13	.	ASSQDSHTTYEQY
TRBV30	TRBJ1-5	12	.	AWQTGDSNQPQH
TRBV7-2	TRBJ2-3	13	TRBD2	ASRRAGGPTDTQY
TRBV3-1/TRBV3-2	TRBJ2-7	13	.	ASSPVGVRPYEQY
TRBV27	TRBJ2-2	16	TRBD1	ASSRVLFGTGTTGELF
TRBV6-2/TRBV6-3	TRBJ1-1	13	.	ASSSLEMVNTEAF
TRBV25-1	TRBJ1-2	11	.	ASSDRVSYGYT
TRBV11-3	TRBJ2-5	13	TRBD2	ASSLGTSAQETQY
TRBV6-5	TRBJ2-2	13	.	ASSYFPSRTGELF
TRBV7-5	TRBJ2-3	17	.	ARSLGTSGGLASTDTQY
TRBV5-1	TRBJ2-7	13	.	ASSLGQRFSYEQY
TRBV6-1	TRBJ2-2	13	.	ASSNNPEGTGELF
TRBV6-1	TRBJ2-6	15	.	ASSARPPGSGANVLT
TRBV4-1	TRBJ2-1	14	TRBD2	ASSRRSGGPVNEQF
TRBV29-1	TRBJ2-2	13	.	SAIPLASRSGELF
TRBV6-5	TRBJ1-1	12	.	ASSQGYMNTEAF
TRBV28	TRBJ2-3	13	TRBD2	ASMTGTSYTDTQY
TRBV29-1	TRBJ2-1	13	TRBD1	SVDPGTGVSNEQF